This TCR beta chain was sequenced during a study of regulatory T cells in long-lasting Graves disease. The wider study: Graves' patients with a new diagnosis had received antithyroid drugs under 3 months.

This clonotype was observed many times. Its antigen is undetermined. Germline V gene sequence: CDR1 MDHEN, CDR2 SYDVKM. This CDR3 has 14 amino acids. V lost 3 bases and J 3 bases, leaving 11 bases between the germline ends. According to the study, TCR beta libraries were built with iRepertoire HTBI primers and CDR3-region Arm-PCR. Using its own MiXCR run on the multiplex PCR reads, TCRdb lists one record per CDR3 protein. The profile shows hundreds of thousands of distinct CDR3 sequences, approximately 12% of them singletons. Time point noted: newly diagnosed GD, antithyroid drugs for less than 3 months. RNA isolated from PBMCs was used to make the TCR library. Findings and limits, study-wide: Sample size was small, which may have lowered accuracy.

The sample was also linked to a second study, of T cells in Graves' hyperthyroidism and ophthalmopathy. That report notes: The study used the HTBI primer set for a first-round RT-PCR of the TCR CDR3.

The sequence was collected from a man younger than 40 with Graves disease. The source material was peripheral blood mononuclear cells (PBMCs), sampled at new diagnosis, from a patient treated with antithyroid drugs. The genes are TRBV28 and TRBJ1-2; unclear D gene. The CDR3 DNA reads as TGTGCCAGCAGTTTCTTGAAGACGTACTATGGCTACACCTTC. Its translation: CASSFLKTYYGYTF.